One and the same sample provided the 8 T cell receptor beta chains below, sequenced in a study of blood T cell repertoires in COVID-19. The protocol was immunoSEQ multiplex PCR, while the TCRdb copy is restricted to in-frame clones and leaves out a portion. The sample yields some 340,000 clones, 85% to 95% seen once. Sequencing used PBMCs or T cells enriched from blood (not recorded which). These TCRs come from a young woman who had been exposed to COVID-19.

For the CDR3, the DNA is TGTGCCAGCAGTAACGACAGGACAGGTCTTACGGCTTTCTTT. As protein: CASSNDRTGLTAFF. The chain recombines TRBV6-5 with TRBJ1-1; TRBD1 aligns across 7 bases. The CDR3 runs 14 residues. Germline CDR1 reads MNHEY; CDR2 reads SVGAGI. V gave up 5 bases and J gave up 11 bases; unmatched junction bases: 14.

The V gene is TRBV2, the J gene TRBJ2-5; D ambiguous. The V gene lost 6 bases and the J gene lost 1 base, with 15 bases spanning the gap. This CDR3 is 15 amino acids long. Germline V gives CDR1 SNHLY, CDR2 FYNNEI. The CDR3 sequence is CASSAQPNLQETQYF. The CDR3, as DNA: TGTGCCAGCAGCGCCCAACCTAACCTCCAAGAGACCCAGTACTTC.

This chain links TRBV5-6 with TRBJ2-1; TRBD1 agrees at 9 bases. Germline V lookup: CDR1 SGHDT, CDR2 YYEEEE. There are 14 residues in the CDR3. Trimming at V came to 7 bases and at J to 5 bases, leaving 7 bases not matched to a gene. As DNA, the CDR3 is TGTGCCAGCGCGGGACAGGGCATACACAATGAGCAGTTCTTC. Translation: CASAGQGIHNEQFF.

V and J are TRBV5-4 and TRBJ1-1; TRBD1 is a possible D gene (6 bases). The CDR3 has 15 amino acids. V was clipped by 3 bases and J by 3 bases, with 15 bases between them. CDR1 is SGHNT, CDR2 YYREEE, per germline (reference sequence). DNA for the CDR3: TGTGCCAGCAGCTGGTGGGGGCAGCGCTACACTGAAGCTTTCTTT. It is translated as CASSWWGQRYTEAFF.

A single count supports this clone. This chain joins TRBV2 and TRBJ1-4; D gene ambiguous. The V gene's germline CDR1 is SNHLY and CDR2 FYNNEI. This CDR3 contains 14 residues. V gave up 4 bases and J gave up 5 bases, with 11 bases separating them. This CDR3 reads CASSVTQQNEKLFF. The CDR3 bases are TGTGCCAGCAGTGTAACACAACAAAATGAAAAACTGTTTTTT.

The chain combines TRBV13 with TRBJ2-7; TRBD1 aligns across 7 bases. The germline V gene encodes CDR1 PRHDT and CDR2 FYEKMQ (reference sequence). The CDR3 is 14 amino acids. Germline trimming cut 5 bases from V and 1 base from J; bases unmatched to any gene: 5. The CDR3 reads CASSTLTGSYEQYF. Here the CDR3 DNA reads TGTGCCAGCAGCACCTTGACAGGGTCCTACGAGCAGTACTTC.

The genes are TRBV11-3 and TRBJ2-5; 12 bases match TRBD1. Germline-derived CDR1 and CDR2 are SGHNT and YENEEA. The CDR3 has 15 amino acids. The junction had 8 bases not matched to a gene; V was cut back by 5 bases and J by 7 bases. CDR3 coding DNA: TGTGCCAGCAGCCCCACCGGGACAGGGGGCGGGACCCAGTACTTC. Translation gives CASSPTGTGGGTQYF.

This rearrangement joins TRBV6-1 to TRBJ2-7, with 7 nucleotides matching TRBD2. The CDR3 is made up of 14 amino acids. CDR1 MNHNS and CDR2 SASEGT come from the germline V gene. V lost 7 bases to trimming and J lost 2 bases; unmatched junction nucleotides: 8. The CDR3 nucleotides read TGTGCCAGCACCATCGGGGGGAGTACCTACGAGCAGTACTTC. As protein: CASTIGGSTYEQYF.